Listed below are T cell receptor beta chains from one sample, sequenced in a study of blood T cell repertoires in COVID-19. Produced via immunoSEQ multiplex PCR; TCRdb's table is partial and in-frame only. The sample has more than 95,000 clones, about 91% seen once. The material sequenced was peripheral blood. These receptors were obtained from a human donor in a cohort sampled during active COVID-19. Each CDR3 is given with its conserved first and last residue. A D gene is named only where the DNA matches it firmly. Part of the rows lack a size; the others show once, few, many or a class for expanded clones.

j_gene,d_gene,v_gene,abundance,CDR3aa,CDR3nt
TRBJ2-7,NA,TRBV12-3/TRBV12-4,NA,CASRYGLTYEQYF,TGTGCCAGCAGGTACGGGTTAACCTACGAGCAGTACTTC
TRBJ2-1,NA,TRBV10-3,NA,CAISEPQGSHNEQFF,TGTGCCATCAGTGAGCCGCAGGGCAGCCACAATGAGCAGTTCTTC
TRBJ1-1,NA,TRBV11-2,NA,CASSLYNRVTPETEAFF,TGTGCCAGCTCGCTTTACAACAGGGTGACCCCTGAGACTGAAGCTTTCTTT
TRBJ2-5,TRBD2,TRBV6-4,few,CASSELAGGQETQYF,TGTGCCAGCAGTGAACTAGCGGGGGGGCAAGAGACCCAGTACTTC
TRBJ2-7,NA,TRBV14,once,CASSQYLAGSVRGEQYF,TGTGCCAGCAGCCAATATTTGGCGGGATCTGTTCGGGGGGAGCAGTACTTC
TRBJ1-1,TRBD1,TRBV5-6,NA,CASSRPRQGYTEAFF,TGTGCCAGCAGCCGACCTCGACAGGGGTATACTGAAGCTTTCTTT
TRBJ2-7,TRBD1,TRBV18,NA,CASSQDRVDSYEQYF,TGTGCCAGCTCCCAGGACAGGGTAGACTCCTACGAGCAGTACTTC
TRBJ2-3,TRBD2,TRBV20-1,NA,CSASWSSGSTDTQYF,TGCAGTGCAAGTTGGTCTAGCGGGAGCACAGATACGCAGTATTTT
TRBJ2-7,TRBD2,TRBV18,NA,CASSPGLAGSSYEQYF,TGTGCCAGCTCACCCGGACTAGCGGGGAGCTCCTACGAGCAGTACTTC
TRBJ2-3,TRBD2,TRBV9,NA,CASSPSSGSSYTQYF,TGTGCCAGCAGCCCGTCTAGCGGGAGTTCGTATACGCAGTATTTT
TRBJ2-3,NA,TRBV11-2,NA,CASRTGRTASTDTQYF,TGTGCCAGCCGAACCGGCCGGACAGCTTCCACAGATACGCAGTATTTT
TRBJ1-1,NA,TRBV6-5,NA,CASSSRSRGGVTEAFF,TGTGCCAGCAGTTCTAGGTCCAGGGGTGGCGTCACTGAAGCTTTCTTT
TRBJ2-5,NA,TRBV5-1,NA,CASSARLGQETQYF,TGCGCCAGCAGCGCAAGACTAGGGCAAGAGACCCAGTACTTC
TRBJ2-2,NA,TRBV4-2,NA,CASSQDSGILRTGELFF,TGTGCCAGCAGCCAAGACTCAGGGATACTCCGCACCGGGGAGCTGTTTTTT
TRBJ2-5,TRBD1,TRBV7-2,NA,CASSPRITGAPYQETQYF,TGTGCCAGCAGCCCCCGTATAACAGGGGCCCCCTACCAAGAGACCCAGTACTTC
TRBJ1-4,NA,TRBV4-1,NA,CASSQGTLPNEKLFF,TGCGCCAGCAGCCAAGGGACACTTCCTAATGAAAAACTGTTTTTT
TRBJ2-7,TRBD1,TRBV25-1,NA,CASSDGTGGYEQYF,TGTGCCAGCAGTGACGGGACAGGGGGCTACGAGCAGTACTTC
TRBJ2-3,NA,TRBV6-1,NA,CASSELVTVKDTQYF,TGTGCCAGCAGTGAATTAGTGACAGTCAAAGATACGCAGTATTTT
TRBJ2-7,TRBD2,TRBV4-2,NA,CASSRNPPGLGIDEQYF,TGTGCCAGCAGCCGAAACCCCCCGGGACTAGGAATCGACGAGCAGTACTTC
TRBJ2-7,TRBD2,TRBV3-1/TRBV3-2,NA,CARTNGLAGGSYEQYF,TGTGCCAGGACAAACGGGCTAGCGGGGGGGTCCTACGAGCAGTACTTC
TRBJ2-4,NA,TRBV6-6,NA,CASSYGGARAKNIQYF,TGTGCCAGCAGTTACGGAGGAGCTCGAGCCAAAAACATTCAGTACTTC
TRBJ1-2,NA,TRBV7-2,NA,CASGKGLGSWDYGYTF,TGTGCCAGCGGCAAGGGTTTGGGGAGTTGGGACTATGGCTACACCTTC
TRBJ2-7,NA,TRBV27,NA,CASSQRNSYEQYF,TGTGCCAGCAGCCAGCGGAACTCCTACGAGCAGTACTTC
TRBJ2-1,NA,TRBV9,NA,CASSVGGPSYNEQFF,TGTGCCAGCAGCGTAGGAGGGCCCTCCTACAATGAGCAGTTCTTC
TRBJ2-2,TRBD1,TRBV28,NA,CASSLTGTGITGELFF,TGTGCCAGCAGTTTAACGGGGACAGGGATCACCGGGGAGCTGTTTTTT
TRBJ1-2,TRBD1,TRBV29-1,NA,CSVDRRGTGGPYGYTF,TGCAGCGTTGACCGGCGGGGGACAGGGGGACCCTATGGCTACACCTTC
TRBJ1-5,TRBD1,TRBV28,NA,CASSRPGQGARFGNQPQHF,TGTGCCAGCAGTCGCCCGGGACAGGGGGCGAGGTTCGGCAATCAGCCCCAGCATTTT
TRBJ2-3,NA,TRBV7-2,NA,CASSLGGVQARTDTQYF,TGTGCCAGCAGCTTAGGGGGGGTACAGGCCCGCACAGATACGCAGTATTTT
TRBJ2-7,TRBD2,TRBV9,NA,CASSVEAGGPNEQYF,TGTGCCAGCAGCGTAGAGGCGGGGGGGCCCAACGAGCAGTACTTC
TRBJ2-5,TRBD2,TRBV5-4,NA,CASSLMTSGRRQETQYF,TGTGCCAGCAGCTTGATGACTAGCGGGAGACGACAAGAGACCCAGTACTTC
TRBJ1-1,NA,TRBV4-3,NA,CASSPEGGPGTEAFF,TGCGCCAGCAGCCCTGAGGGGGGGCCGGGCACTGAAGCTTTCTTT
TRBJ2-1,NA,TRBV7-9,once,CASSLIGDRNLYNEQFF,TGTGCCAGCAGCCTTATCGGCGACAGGAACCTTTACAATGAGCAGTTCTTC
TRBJ2-1,NA,TRBV7-2,NA,CASTSYIVNEQFF,TGTGCCAGCACCTCTTATATTGTCAATGAGCAGTTCTTC
TRBJ2-7,TRBD1,TRBV9,NA,CASSVGSQGSYEQYF,TGTGCCAGCAGCGTAGGTTCACAGGGGTCCTACGAGCAGTACTTC
TRBJ2-1,TRBD2,TRBV18,NA,CASSNPGLAGGLYEQFF,TGTGCCAGCTCAAACCCGGGACTAGCGGGGGGGCTGTATGAGCAGTTCTTC
TRBJ2-1,TRBD2,TRBV3-1/TRBV3-2,NA,CASSQDSQGLADNEQFF,TGTGCCAGCAGCCAAGATAGTCAGGGACTAGCGGACAATGAGCAGTTCTTC
TRBJ2-1,NA,TRBV19,NA,CASSVRRGAGSNEQFF,TGTGCCAGTAGTGTCAGACGGGGGGCCGGATCCAATGAGCAGTTCTTC
TRBJ1-5,TRBD1,TRBV28,NA,CASRVTGGMNQPQHF,TGTGCCAGCAGGGTTACAGGGGGGATGAATCAGCCCCAGCATTTT
TRBJ2-7,TRBD1,TRBV6-2/TRBV6-3,NA,CASSFSGTDFYEQYF,TGTGCCAGCAGTTTTTCCGGGACAGATTTCTACGAGCAGTACTTC
TRBJ2-5,TRBD1,TRBV7-2,NA,CASSRSGGRETQYF,TGTGCCAGCAGCCGGTCAGGGGGACGGGAGACCCAGTACTTC
TRBJ2-3,TRBD1,TRBV9,NA,CASSPGDRGRKEDTQYF,TGTGCCAGCAGCCCGGGGGACAGGGGTCGGAAGGAAGATACGCAGTATTTT
TRBJ2-7,NA,TRBV19,NA,CASQDWRGGEQYF,TGTGCCAGTCAGGACTGGCGGGGAGGCGAGCAGTACTTC
TRBJ1-6,TRBD1,TRBV28,NA,CASSSLIRDRDYSPLHF,TGTGCCAGCAGTTCACTTATCCGGGACAGGGATTATTCACCCCTCCACTTT
TRBJ1-2,TRBD1,TRBV5-4,NA,CAASDRGVYGYTF,TGTGCCGCATCGGACAGGGGCGTCTATGGCTACACCTTC
TRBJ1-4,TRBD1,TRBV5-1,NA,CASSYIQGSEKLFF,TGCGCCAGCAGCTACATACAGGGGAGTGAAAAACTGTTTTTT
TRBJ1-2,NA,TRBV4-3,NA,CASSLSEGDGYTF,TGCGCCAGCAGCCTTTCTGAGGGGGACGGCTACACCTTC
TRBJ1-1,NA,TRBV7-9,few,CASSKGLEQAFF,TGTGCCAGCAGCAAGGGGCTGGAGCAAGCTTTCTTT
TRBJ1-2,NA,TRBV3-1/TRBV3-2,NA,CASSGSNYGYTF,TGTGCCAGCAGCGGCTCTAACTATGGCTACACCTTC
TRBJ1-5,NA,TRBV4-3,NA,CASSQDGESNQPQHF,TGCGCCAGCAGCCAAGACGGAGAGAGCAATCAGCCCCAGCATTTT
TRBJ2-2,TRBD2,TRBV29-1,NA,CSVPRTSGQNTGELFF,TGCAGCGTTCCCAGGACTAGCGGGCAGAACACCGGGGAGCTGTTTTTT
TRBJ2-3,NA,TRBV18,NA,CASSPEVTQGTDTQYF,TGTGCCAGCTCACCAGAGGTGACTCAGGGGACAGATACGCAGTATTTT